This T cell receptor (beta chain) was found in a study of long-term antiretroviral therapy in people with HIV. Regarding the study as a whole: Control repertoires displayed wider CDR3 length ranges than the HIV repertoires.

The samples, holding about 1-11 million cryopreserved PBMC, were thawed before DNA extraction was carried out. An immunoSEQ assay, version v3.0, was performed at survey level. Each sample aimed for about 35,000-50,000 sequenced T-cell genomes. Sequenced by immunoSEQ multiplex PCR; TCRdb stores in-frame clones only, minus some. The sample has some 19,000 clones, just over 75% seen once; the top ten hold 5.5% to 8%. The germline V gene has CDR1 SGHRS and CDR2 YFSETQ. The length of the CDR3 is 15 residues. Trimming cost V 0 bases and J 5 bases, with 12 bases left between them. This clone has only one observation. Its antigen is unknown.

The sequencing here drew on unsorted PBMCs, taken 2.2 years after starting antiretroviral therapy. This TCR came from a man aged 50-60 years with HIV. This chain uses TRBV5-1 with TRBJ2-1; D remains unclear. CDR3: CASSLVGQFDNEQFF. CDR3 DNA sequence: TGCGCCAGCAGCTTGGTTGGGCAATTTGACAATGAGCAGTTCTTC.